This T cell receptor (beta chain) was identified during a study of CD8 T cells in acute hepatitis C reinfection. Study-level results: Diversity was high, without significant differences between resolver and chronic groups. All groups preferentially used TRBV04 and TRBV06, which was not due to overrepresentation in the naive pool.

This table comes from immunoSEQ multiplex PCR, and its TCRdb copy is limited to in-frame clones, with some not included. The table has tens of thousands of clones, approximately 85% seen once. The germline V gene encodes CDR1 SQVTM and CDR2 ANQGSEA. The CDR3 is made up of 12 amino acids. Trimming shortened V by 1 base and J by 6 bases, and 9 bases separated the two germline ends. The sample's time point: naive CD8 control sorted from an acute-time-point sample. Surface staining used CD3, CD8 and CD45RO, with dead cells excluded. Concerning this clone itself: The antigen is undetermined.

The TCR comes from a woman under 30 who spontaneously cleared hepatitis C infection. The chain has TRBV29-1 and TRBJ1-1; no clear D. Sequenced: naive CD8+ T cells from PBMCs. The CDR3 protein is CSVEVGAAEAFF. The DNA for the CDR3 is TGCAGCGTTGAAGTGGGCGCCGCTGAAGCTTTCTTT.